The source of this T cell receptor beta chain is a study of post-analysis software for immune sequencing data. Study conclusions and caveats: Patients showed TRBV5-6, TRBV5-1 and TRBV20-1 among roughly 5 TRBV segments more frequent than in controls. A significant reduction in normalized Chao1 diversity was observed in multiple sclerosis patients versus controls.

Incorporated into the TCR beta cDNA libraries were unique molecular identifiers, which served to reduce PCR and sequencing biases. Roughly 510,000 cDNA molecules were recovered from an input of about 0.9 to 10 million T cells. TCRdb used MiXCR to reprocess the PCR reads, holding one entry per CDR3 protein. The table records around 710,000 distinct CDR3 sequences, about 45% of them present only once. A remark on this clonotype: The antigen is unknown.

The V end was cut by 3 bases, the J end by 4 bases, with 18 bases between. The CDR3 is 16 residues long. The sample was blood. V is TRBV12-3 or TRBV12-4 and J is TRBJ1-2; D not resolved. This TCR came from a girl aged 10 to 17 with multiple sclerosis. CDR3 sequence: CASSFWSLGQSYGYTF. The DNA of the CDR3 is TGTGCCAGCAGTTTTTGGAGCCTCGGTCAGAGCTATGGCTACACCTTC.